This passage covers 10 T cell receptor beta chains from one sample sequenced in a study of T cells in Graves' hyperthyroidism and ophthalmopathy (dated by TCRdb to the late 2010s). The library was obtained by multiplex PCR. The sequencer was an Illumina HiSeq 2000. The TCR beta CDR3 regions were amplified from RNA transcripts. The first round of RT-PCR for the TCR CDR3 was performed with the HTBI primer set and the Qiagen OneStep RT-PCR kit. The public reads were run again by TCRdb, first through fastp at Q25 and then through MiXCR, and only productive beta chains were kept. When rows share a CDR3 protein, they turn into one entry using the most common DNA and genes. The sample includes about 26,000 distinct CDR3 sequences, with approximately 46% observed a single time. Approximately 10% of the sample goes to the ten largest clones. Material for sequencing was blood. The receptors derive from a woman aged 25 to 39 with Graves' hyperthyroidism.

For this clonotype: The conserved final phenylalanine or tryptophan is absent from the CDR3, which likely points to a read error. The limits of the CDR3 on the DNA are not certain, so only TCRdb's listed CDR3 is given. This chain's CDR3 is CSARAGPVN. The rearrangement uses TRBV20-1 and TRBJ2-7; TRBD1 was called by the table and not checked on the DNA. The CDR3 adds up to 9 amino acids, both ends counted. From germline, CDR1 is DFQATT and CDR2 SNEGSKA (reference sequence).

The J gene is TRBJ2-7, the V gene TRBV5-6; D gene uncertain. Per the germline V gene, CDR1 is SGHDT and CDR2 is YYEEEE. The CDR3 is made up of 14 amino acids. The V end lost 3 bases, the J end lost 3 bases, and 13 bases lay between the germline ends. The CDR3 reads CASSSYNSRYEQYF. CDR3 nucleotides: TGTGCCAGCAGCTCCTATAACAGTCGCTACGAGCAGTACTTC.

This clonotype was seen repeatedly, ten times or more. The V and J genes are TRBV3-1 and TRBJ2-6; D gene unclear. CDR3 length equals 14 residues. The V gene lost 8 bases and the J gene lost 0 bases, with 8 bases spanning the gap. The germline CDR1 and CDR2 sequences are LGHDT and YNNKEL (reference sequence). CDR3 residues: CASRFFSGANVLTF. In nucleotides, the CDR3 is TGTGCCAGCCGGTTTTTCTCTGGGGCCAACGTCCTGACTTTC.

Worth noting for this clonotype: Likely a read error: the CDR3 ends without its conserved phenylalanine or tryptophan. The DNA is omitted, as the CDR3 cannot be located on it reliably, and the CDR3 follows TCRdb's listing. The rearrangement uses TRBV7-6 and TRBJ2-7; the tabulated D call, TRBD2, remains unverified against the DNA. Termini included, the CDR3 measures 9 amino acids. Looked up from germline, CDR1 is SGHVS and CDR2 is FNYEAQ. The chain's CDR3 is CASSSPLTG.

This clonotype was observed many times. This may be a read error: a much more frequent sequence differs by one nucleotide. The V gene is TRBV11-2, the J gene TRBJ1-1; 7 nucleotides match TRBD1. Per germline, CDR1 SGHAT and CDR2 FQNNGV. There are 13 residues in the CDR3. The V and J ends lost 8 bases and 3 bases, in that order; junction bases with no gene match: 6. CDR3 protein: CASGRQGYTEAFF. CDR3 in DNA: TGTGCCAGCGGTCGACAGGGCTACACTGAAGCTTTCTTT.

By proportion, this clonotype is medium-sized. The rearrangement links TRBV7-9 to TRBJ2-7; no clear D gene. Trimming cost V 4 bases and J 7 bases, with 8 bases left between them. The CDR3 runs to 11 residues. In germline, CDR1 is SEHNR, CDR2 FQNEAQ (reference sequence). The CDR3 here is CASSWREEQYF. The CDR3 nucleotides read TGTGCCAGCAGCTGGCGAGAGGAGCAGTACTTC.

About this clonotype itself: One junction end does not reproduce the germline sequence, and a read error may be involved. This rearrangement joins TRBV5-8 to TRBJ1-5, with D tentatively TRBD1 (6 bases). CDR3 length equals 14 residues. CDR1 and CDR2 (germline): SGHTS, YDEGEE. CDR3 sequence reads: CASGSRGATQPQHF. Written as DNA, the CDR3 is TGCGCCAGCGGCTCGCGGGGGGCAACTCAGCCCCAGCATTTT.

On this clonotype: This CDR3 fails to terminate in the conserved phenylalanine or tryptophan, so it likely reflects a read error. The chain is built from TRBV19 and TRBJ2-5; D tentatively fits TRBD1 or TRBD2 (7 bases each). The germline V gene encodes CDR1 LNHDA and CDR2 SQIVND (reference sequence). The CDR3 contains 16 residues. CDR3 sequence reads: CASSARQGSGQEAQYL. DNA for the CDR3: TGTGCCAGTAGTGCCCGACAGGGTAGCGGGCAAGAGGCCCAGTACCTC.

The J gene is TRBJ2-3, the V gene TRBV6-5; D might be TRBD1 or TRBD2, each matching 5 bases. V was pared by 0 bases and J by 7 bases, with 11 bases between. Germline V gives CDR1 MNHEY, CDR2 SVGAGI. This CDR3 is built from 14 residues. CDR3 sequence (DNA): TGTGCCAGCAGTTACTCGTCCTGGGGGAATACGCAGTATTTT. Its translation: CASSYSSWGNTQYF.

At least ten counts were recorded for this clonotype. As DNA, the CDR3 is TGTGCCAGCAGAATAAACGGGGCCGAGGGGGAGACCCAGTACTTC. Translation gives CASRINGAEGETQYF. This sequence joins TRBV6-5 and TRBJ2-5; D may be TRBD1 or TRBD2 (5 bases each). Looked up from germline, CDR1 is MNHEY and CDR2 is SVGAGI. The CDR3 totals 15 residues. Trimming stripped 6 bases from V and 5 bases from J, with 19 bases between.